This T cell receptor (beta chain) was sequenced in a study of identical twins. Losses at the gene ends were 3 bases for V and 7 bases for J; bases not matched to a gene: 5. The CDR3 contains 15 residues. Regarding the study as a whole: The authors noted that invariant MAIT and iNKT cells could partly confound zero-insertion analyses.

This clonotype came up a few times. Antigen unknown. TCRdb redid the calling of the 5' RACE reads with MiXCR, one entry per CDR3 protein. This table has a few hundred thousand distinct CDR3 sequences, 18% appearing once. V and J are TRBV12-3 or TRBV12-4 and TRBJ1-6; 8 nucleotides line up with TRBD1. The sample was naive T cells sorted from blood. The origin of this receptor is a middle-aged man in good health. The CDR3 DNA reads as TGTGCCAGCAGTTTGGACAGGGCCGGGAATTCACCCCTCCACTTT. Translation: CASSLDRAGNSPLHF.